The 6 T cell receptor beta chains in this list originate from one sample, sequenced in a study of blood T cell repertoires in COVID-19. Clones were sequenced by immunoSEQ multiplex PCR, and TCRdb holds only the in-frame ones, with some missing. The data show around 200,000 clones, 65% to 85% seen once. The sequenced sample was peripheral blood. These receptors came from an elderly woman with acute or convalescent COVID-19.

The chain couples TRBV30 to TRBJ1-2; unclear D gene. Germline values: CDR1 GTSNPN, CDR2 SVGIG (reference sequence). The CDR3 runs to 12 residues. Trimming took 2 bases from V and 4 from J, leaving 8 bases between them. CDR3 in DNA: TGTGCCTGGAGTTTTGGGCCCTATGGCTACACCTTC. Its translation is CAWSFGPYGYTF.

V and J are TRBV6-5 and TRBJ1-3, with D unresolved. The V gene's germline CDR1 is MNHEY and CDR2 SVGAGI. The V end lost 5 bases, the J end lost 2 bases, and 10 bases lay between the germline ends. The CDR3 length is 14 residues. CDR3 DNA: TGTGCCAGCAGTAAACGGGAAGCTGGAAACACCATATATTTT. The encoded protein is CASSKREAGNTIYF.

The chain is built from TRBV7-2 and TRBJ2-3; the D is unclear. Germline assignment: CDR1 SGHTA and CDR2 FQGNSA. V was trimmed by 2 bases and J by 0 bases, leaving 9 bases between them. CDR3 length equals 15 residues. Here the CDR3 reads CASSLLVLSTDTQYF. The DNA of the CDR3 is TGTGCCAGCAGCTTATTGGTACTAAGCACAGATACGCAGTATTTT. The variable domain in full, completed from reference TRBV7-2 and TRBJ2-3, reads GAGVSQSPSNKVTEKGKDVELRCDPISGHTALYWYRQSLGQGLEFLIYFQGNSAPDKSGLPSDRFSAERTGGSVSTLTIQRTQQEDSAVYLCASSLLVLSTDTQYFGPGTRLTVL.

This chain connects TRBV7-2 to TRBJ1-1, with D tentatively TRBD1 (5 bases). The CDR3 length is 13 residues. CDR1 and CDR2 (germline): SGHTA, FQGNSA. V lost 8 bases and J 0 bases, leaving 10 bases between the germline ends. The CDR3 reads CASFLGVNTEAFF. The CDR3 nucleotides are TGTGCCAGCTTTCTAGGGGTGAACACTGAAGCTTTCTTT.

V gene TRBV6-4 combines with J gene TRBJ1-1, with unresolved D. V was clipped by 2 bases and J by 4 bases, with 14 bases between them. Germline V lookup: CDR1 MRHNA, CDR2 SNTAGT. CDR3 length: 15 amino acids. The chain's CDR3 is CASSDQAGSITEAFF. CDR3 nucleotides: TGTGCCAGCAGTGACCAAGCAGGATCCATCACTGAAGCTTTCTTT.

The rearrangement joins TRBV24-1 to TRBJ2-5, with 7 bases lining up with TRBD2. V lost 4 bases, J lost 1 base, and 5 bases stayed unmatched. This CDR3 is 15 amino acids long. Germline CDR1 is KGHDR and CDR2 is SFDVKD. DNA of the CDR3: TGTGCCACCAGTGAACCGCGGGGGAGCCAAGAGACCCAGTACTTC. It specifies CATSEPRGSQETQYF.